This T cell receptor beta chain was identified during a study of OX40 agonist ivuxolimab in advanced cancers. Across the study: The dose-escalation cohort was over 65% male, with a mean age of approximately 62 years, ranging roughly 20 to 90.

The CDR3 consists of 13 residues. V was cut by 1 base and J by 4 bases, with 5 bases left in between. Germline CDR1 SEHNR, CDR2 FQNEAQ (reference sequence). Assay: immunoSEQ multiplex PCR; the TCRdb copy retains only in-frame clones and omits some. The sample records tens of thousands of clones, around four fifths being singletons. Details on this clone: Antigen: not known.

Study-level findings and limits: CD4+ and CD8+ blood T cells expanded clonally by week 6 at 0.1 to 3.0 mg/kg. On average, CD8+ T cells showed a greater number of expanded clones than CD4+.

The chain recombines TRBV7-9 with TRBJ1-3; possibly TRBD1 for D (5 bases). The TCR was taken from an adult with an advanced solid tumor such as melanoma, head and neck, liver or kidney cancer. The sequencing used CD4+ or CD8+ T cells sorted from blood, collected in a trial of the OX40 agonist ivuxolimab. In nucleotides, the CDR3 is TGTGCCAGCAGCTTAGGGGGGGGAAACACCATATATTTT. Translated: CASSLGGGNTIYF. The complete variable domain, with remaining parts taken from reference TRBV7-9 and TRBJ1-3, reads DTGVSQNPRHKITKRGQNVTFRCDPISEHNRLYWYRQTLGQGPEFLTYFQNEAQLEKSRLLSDRFSAERPKGSFSTLEIQRTEQGDSAMYLCASSLGGGNTIYFGEGSWLTVV.